A single sample gave rise to the 25 T cell receptor beta chains below, sequenced in a study of T-cell reconstitution after alpha-beta-depleted transplantation in children. Library preparation (for TCRbeta) was performed with unique molecular identifiers. TCRdb ran MiXCR on the PCR reads and lists one entry per CDR3 protein. Altogether more than 85,000 distinct CDR3 sequences are present, less than 6% being singletons, with the ten largest covering around 5.6%. This sample comprised PBMCs, mostly from graft donor cells, obtained 60 days after TCRalphabeta/CD19-depleted stem cell transplant. These receptor sequences come from a female patient aged 2 to 10 who had a stem cell transplant for Fanconi anemia, so the T cells may come from the graft donor.

This clonotype was recorded many times. This chain joins TRBV11-2 and TRBJ2-2; D possibly corresponds to TRBD1 (5 bases). CDR1 is SGHAT and CDR2 is FQNNGV in the germline V gene. This CDR3 has 14 amino acids. Trimming took off 1 base at V and 6 bases at J, with 9 bases between the two ends. This CDR3 is CASSLVLGAGELFF. As DNA, the CDR3 is TGTGCCAGCAGCTTAGTGTTAGGGGCCGGGGAGCTGTTTTTT.

Ten or more counts support this clonotype. The chain links TRBV7-7 to TRBJ2-7, with D possibly being TRBD2 (6 bases). The length of the CDR3 is 13 residues. The V end lost 1 base, the J end lost 3 bases, and 7 bases lay between the germline ends. The V gene's germline CDR1 is SSHAT and CDR2 FNYEAQ (reference sequence). The CDR3 DNA reads TGTGCCAGCAGCTTAGGTAGCGGCTACGAGCAGTACTTC. This sequence encodes CASSLGSGYEQYF.

This clonotype occurred many times. The gene calls are TRBV6-5 and TRBJ1-6; D is perhaps TRBD1 (5 bases). Germline V gives CDR1 MNHEY, CDR2 SVGAGI. Trimming pared 0 bases from V and 19 bases from J, leaving 16 bases between. This CDR3 comprises 13 residues. The DNA for the CDR3 is TGTGCCAGCAGTTACTCGCCAGGGATGGTGGTTCACTTT. Residues: CASSYSPGMVVHF.

This clonotype was detected ten times or more. The chain couples TRBV5-1 to TRBJ1-5, with TRBD1 matching over 7 bases. The germline CDR1 and CDR2 sequences are SGHRS and YFSETQ. The CDR3 length is 14 residues. V was pared by 4 bases and J by 0 bases, with 1 base of the junction left unmatched. In nucleotides, the CDR3 is TGCGCCAGCAGCACAGGGGATAGCAATCAGCCCCAGCATTTT. Encoded protein: CASSTGDSNQPQHF.

At least ten counts were recorded for this clonotype. The CDR3 sequence is CASSRAPQDTQYF. The CDR3 DNA reads as TGTGCCAGCAGTCGAGCCCCCCAAGATACGCAGTATTTT. This chain uses TRBV12-3 or TRBV12-4 with TRBJ2-3; the D is unclear. The CDR3 runs to 13 residues. V shed 5 bases and J shed 5 bases, with 11 bases lying between them.

This chain links TRBV5-1 with TRBJ2-3; TRBD2 matches 14 bases. The CDR3 sequence is 16 residues long. The V and J ends lost 3 bases and 2 bases, in that order; junction bases with no gene match: 2. In germline, CDR1 is SGHRS, CDR2 YFSETQ. The CDR3 DNA reads TGCGCCAGCAGCTGGACTAGCGGGGGGACCACAGATACGCAGTATTTT. Translated: CASSWTSGGTTDTQYF.

This clonotype was seen only a few times. The chain recombines TRBV7-2 with TRBJ1-1, with a possible D match to TRBD1 (5 bases). V was trimmed by 6 bases and J by 7 bases, leaving 12 bases between them. Germline V lookup: CDR1 SGHTA, CDR2 FQGNSA. CDR3 length: 12 amino acids. The CDR3 loop reads CASRPGLLEAFF. CDR3 DNA: TGTGCCAGCAGGCCGGGACTTCTTGAAGCTTTCTTT.

In its sample, this clonotype was seen many times. The chain employs TRBV20-1 and TRBJ2-1; perhaps TRBD2 as D (6 bases). Germline V CDR1 and CDR2: DFQATT, SNEGSKA (reference sequence). V lost 1 base to trimming and J lost 8 bases, with 21 bases between them. CDR3 size: 16 residues. CDR3: CSARVGAGHLRDEQFF. The CDR3 DNA reads as TGCAGTGCTAGAGTTGGGGCGGGGCACCTCCGGGATGAGCAGTTCTTC.

This clonotype was detected only a few times. The gene calls are TRBV21-1 and TRBJ2-7; TRBD1 is the table's D call and was not checked against the DNA. TRBV21-1 is shown as a pseudogene. The CDR3 loop spans 15 amino acids. CDR3 region: CASSKRDRGRREQYF. CDR3 coding DNA: TGTGCCAGCAGCAAGAGGGACAGGGGGCGGAGGGAGCAGTACTTC.

This clonotype was seen a few times. The genes are TRBV19 and TRBJ1-5, with D possibly being TRBD1 (6 bases). V was shortened by 9 bases and J by 5 bases, with 23 bases between the two germline ends. CDR1 and CDR2 (germline): LNHDA, SQIVND (reference sequence). The CDR3 has 16 residues. The CDR3, as DNA: TGTGCCAGCCATAAAAAGGAAGGCAGGGGTGATCAGCCCCAGCATTTT. Translation gives CASHKKEGRGDQPQHF.

This clonotype was counted at least ten times. CDR3 residues: CASSLAVTGGYTF. The CDR3 DNA reads TGCGCCAGCAGCTTGGCGGTGACTGGAGGCTACACCTTC. The chain is built from TRBV5-1 and TRBJ1-2; D remains ambiguous. The CDR3 spans 13 residues. Trimming cost V 0 bases and J 8 bases, with 11 bases left between them. Germline V lookup: CDR1 SGHRS, CDR2 YFSETQ.

This clonotype was counted many times. The chain employs TRBV28 and TRBJ2-2; 9 bases agree with TRBD2. Per the germline V gene, CDR1 is MDHEN and CDR2 is SYDVKM. The CDR3 loop spans 17 amino acids. The V segment lost 3 bases and the J segment 4 bases; nucleotides outside the gene matches: 9. In DNA form, the CDR3 reads TGTGCCAGCAGTTTTATTTACGGGACTAGCCCCACCGGGGAGCTGTTTTTT. Amino acids: CASSFIYGTSPTGELFF. The full variable domain, with the rest looked up from reference TRBV28 and TRBJ2-2, is DVKVTQSSRYLVKRTGEKVFLECVQDMDHENMFWYRQDPGLGLRLIYFSYDVKMKEKGDIPEGYSVSREKKERFSLILESASTNQTSMYLCASSFIYGTSPTGELFFGEGSRLTVL.

There are many counts of this clonotype. This chain uses TRBV7-3 with TRBJ2-7; perhaps D is TRBD1 or TRBD2 (5 bases each). The germline gives CDR1 SGHTA, CDR2 FQGTGA. V lost 1 base and J 1 base, leaving 11 bases between the germline ends. This CDR3 contains 15 residues. CDR3 loop: CASSLMPGPSYEQYF. The CDR3 bases are TGTGCCAGCAGCTTAATGCCGGGGCCATCCTACGAGCAGTACTTC.

This clonotype was counted many times. The genes are TRBV5-1 and TRBJ2-7; 10 bases agree with TRBD2. Germline V lookup: CDR1 SGHRS, CDR2 YFSETQ. The CDR3 covers 15 residues. V lost 5 bases and J lost 2; bases outside the gene matches: 7. The CDR3 DNA sequence: TGCGCCAGCAGAAATGGGACTAGCGCTACCTACGAGCAGTACTTC. The encoded protein is CASRNGTSATYEQYF.

There are many counts of this clonotype. The rearrangement joins TRBV3-1 to TRBJ2-1; perhaps TRBD2 as D (6 bases). This CDR3 spans 15 amino acids. Germline V CDR1 and CDR2: LGHDT, YNNKEL (reference sequence). The germline V and J ends were trimmed by 4 bases and 7 bases, with 17 bases remaining between them. The CDR3 nucleotides are TGTGCCAGCAGCCCCCCCCGAGGAGGGCCGAATGAGCAGTTCTTC. Translated, it gives CASSPPRGGPNEQFF.

This clonotype has only a few counts. V usage is TRBV3-1 and J usage is TRBJ2-3; 12 bases align to TRBD2. V trimming: 3 bases; J trimming: 1 base; junction bases outside the gene matches: 2. Germline CDR1 reads LGHDT; CDR2 reads YNNKEL (reference sequence). The CDR3 runs to 16 residues. The DNA for the CDR3 is TGTGCCAGCAGCCATCGACTAGCGGGGGGCACAGATACGCAGTATTTT. Translating gives CASSHRLAGGTDTQYF.

This clonotype has at least ten counts. The chain links TRBV5-1 to TRBJ2-1; TRBD2 matches 10 bases. J gave up 3 bases and V 5 bases, and 5 bases lay outside the gene matches. The CDR3 length is 15 residues. The germline CDR1 and CDR2 sequences are SGHRS and YFSETQ. This CDR3 reads CASRFSGGNYNEQFF. DNA of the CDR3: TGCGCCAGCAGATTTAGCGGGGGGAACTACAATGAGCAGTTCTTC. Drawing the rest from reference TRBV5-1 and TRBJ2-1, the complete variable domain is KAGVTQTPRYLIKTRGQQVTLSCSPISGHRSVSWYQQTPGQGLQFLFEYFSETQRNKGNFPGRFSGRQFSNSRSEMNVSTLELGDSALYLCASRFSGGNYNEQFFGPGTRLTVL.

This clonotype showed up many times. The chain uses TRBV28 and TRBJ1-6; no clear D gene. Germline CDR1 and CDR2: MDHEN and SYDVKM. Trimming shortened V by 7 bases and J by 3 bases, and 10 bases separated the two germline ends. The CDR3 is made up of 14 amino acids. The CDR3, as DNA: TGTGCCAGCAAGCAGGCTCACTATAATTCACCCCTCCACTTT. This sequence encodes CASKQAHYNSPLHF.

Ten or more counts support this clonotype. V gene TRBV28 combines with J gene TRBJ1-2, with 8 positions matching TRBD1. There are 16 residues in the CDR3. Trimming removed 6 bases from V and 5 bases from J; junction bases left unmatched: 14. CDR1 and CDR2 from the germline V gene are MDHEN and SYDVKM. CDR3 loop: CASSPGRTGRAYGYTF. CDR3 coding DNA: TGTGCCAGCAGCCCAGGGCGGACAGGGAGGGCTTATGGCTACACCTTC.

This clonotype occurred a few times. This sequence joins TRBV4-1 and TRBJ2-1, with 9 bases fitting TRBD2. Germline assignment: CDR1 MGHRA and CDR2 YSYEKL. V shed 4 bases and J 0 bases; nucleotides not matched to a gene: 16. The CDR3 runs to 20 residues. In nucleotides, the CDR3 is TGCGCCAGCAGCCTCTCGCGGACTAGCGCGAAGACGAGCTCCTACAATGAGCAGTTCTTC. Protein: CASSLSRTSAKTSSYNEQFF.

This clonotype showed up many times. The rearrangement joins TRBV29-1 to TRBJ2-7; maybe TRBD2 (5 bases). Trimming pared 4 bases from V and 6 bases from J, leaving 10 bases between. The germline V gene has CDR1 SQVTM and CDR2 ANQGSEA. There are 11 residues in the CDR3. DNA for the CDR3: TGCAGCGTTGTAGGACGGGGCGAGCAGTACTTC. It specifies CSVVGRGEQYF.

This clonotype was detected only a few times. The chain carries TRBV20-1 and TRBJ2-1; D may be TRBD1 or TRBD2 (8 bases each). Germline loops: CDR1 DFQATT, CDR2 SNEGSKA (reference sequence). The CDR3 length is 14 residues. V lost 8 bases, J lost 9 bases, and 23 bases lay in between. This CDR3 reads CSQTGGTRGVEQFF. In DNA form, the CDR3 reads TGCAGTCAAACAGGGGGGACTAGGGGCGTTGAGCAGTTCTTC.

This clonotype was seen more than once but under ten times. The chain uses TRBV5-5 and TRBJ2-5; tentatively, D is TRBD2 (6 bases). Germline-derived CDR1 and CDR2 are SGHKS and YYEKEE (reference sequence). V lost 2 bases, J lost 7 bases, and 12 bases lay in between. This CDR3 contains 13 residues. CDR3 bases: TGTGCCAGCAGCTTAATGGGAGGTGCGACCCAGTACTTC. Translating gives CASSLMGGATQYF. The complete variable domain, with remaining parts taken from reference TRBV5-5 and TRBJ2-5, reads DAGVTQSPTHLIKTRGQQVTLRCSPISGHKSVSWYQQVLGQGPQFIFQYYEKEERGRGNFPDRFSARQFPNYSSELNVNALLLGDSALYLCASSLMGGATQYFGPGTRLLVL.

In this sample, this clonotype turned up many times. The chain couples TRBV10-3 to TRBJ2-3; unclear D gene. Trimming removed 0 bases at V and 5 bases at J, with 6 bases between. CDR3 size: 13 residues. The V gene's germline CDR1 is ENHRY and CDR2 SYGVKD. The CDR3, as DNA: TGTGCCATCAGTGAGTCGACGGAAGATACGCAGTATTTT. It encodes CAISESTEDTQYF.

There are a few counts of this clonotype. The chain uses TRBV7-9 and TRBJ2-5, with D perhaps matching TRBD1 (5 bases). This CDR3 is built from 13 residues. In germline, CDR1 is SEHNR, CDR2 FQNEAQ (reference sequence). V dropped 5 bases and J dropped 2 bases, with 9 bases sitting between them. The CDR3 protein is CASSTRQQETQYF. The CDR3 nucleotides read TGTGCCAGCAGCACTCGACAGCAAGAGACCCAGTACTTC.